This T cell receptor (beta chain) was retrieved from a study of blood T cell repertoires in COVID-19. This clone was observed a single time. Authors' analysis steps: Estimation of nucleated cell counts relied on the amplification of reference gene primers. Clones were read by immunoSEQ multiplex PCR, and TCRdb kept only the in-frame ones, dropping some. D and trimming were read from the DNA, whereas the V and J calls and clone size are those reported in that table. The sample lists tens of thousands of clones; roughly 89% were seen once. Sequencing was carried out using peripheral blood. The clonotype comes from a man aged 45-60 years with acute or convalescent COVID-19.

CDR3 nucleotides: TGTGCCAGCAGCCCCTCCCCAGGGCGGGGGTCCCTCCAAGAGACCCAGTACTTC. This translates into CASSPSPGRGSLQETQYF. V gene TRBV9 combines with J gene TRBJ2-5; 7 bases line up with TRBD2. The ends lost 4 bases at V and 1 base at J; junction bases unmatched: 16. Germline V gene sequence: CDR1 SGDLS, CDR2 YYNGEE. The CDR3 runs 18 residues.